The 15 T cell receptor beta chains in this list originate from one sample, sequenced in a study of T cell repertoires in cytomegalovirus infection. For these TCRs, the target antigens are not known. TCRdb fed the reads into MiXCR, producing one record per CDR3 protein. Counted here are over 100,000 distinct CDR3 sequences, roughly 30% occurring once; the ten biggest clones make up 81%. The sample in question was CD8+ T cells from cultured PBMCs, obtained from culture after CMV antigen stimulation. All receptors come from a human donor in good health (CMV status not recorded). Some clones in this sample may be carry-over from other donors' samples.

This clonotype was observed a few times. This rearrangement joins TRBV28 to TRBJ2-3; D might be TRBD1 or TRBD2, each matching 5 bases. The CDR3 is 16 amino acids. Trimming left V 4 bases short and J 0 bases short, with 14 bases between. Per germline, CDR1 MDHEN and CDR2 SYDVKM. As DNA, the CDR3 is TGTGCCAGCAGTTCCCTGGACTGGGGGAGCACAGATACGCAGTATTTT. Translated: CASSSLDWGSTDTQYF. The variable domain in full, with the rest retrieved from reference TRBV28 and TRBJ2-3, is DVKVTQSSRYLVKRTGEKVFLECVQDMDHENMFWYRQDPGLGLRLIYFSYDVKMKEKGDIPEGYSVSREKKERFSLILESASTNQTSMYLCASSSLDWGSTDTQYFGPGTRLTVL.

In this sample, this clonotype turned up many times. The gene calls are TRBV10-3 and TRBJ2-3; D not certain. The CDR3 runs 15 residues. Germline CDR1 ENHRY, CDR2 SYGVKD. Trimming removed 10 bases from V and 2 bases from J, with 19 bases in between. The CDR3 reads CATETRDDSTDTQYF. CDR3 nucleotide sequence: TGTGCCACCGAGACAAGAGATGATTCCACAGATACGCAGTATTTT.

The genes are TRBV20-1 and TRBJ1-5; TRBD1 is a possible D gene (5 bases). CDR1 is DFQATT, CDR2 SNEGSKA, per germline (reference sequence). This CDR3 contains 16 residues. V shed 0 bases and J shed 0 bases, with 12 bases lying between them. The CDR3 DNA is TGCAGTGCTAGAGATCGTCGAGACAGTAGCAATCAGCCCCAGCATTTT. Translated, it gives CSARDRRDSSNQPQHF.

The chain is built from TRBV19 and TRBJ1-1; possible D gene TRBD1, 5 bases. CDR3 length: 14 amino acids. The germline V gene encodes CDR1 LNHDA and CDR2 SQIVND (reference sequence). With 6 bases removed from V and 1 base from J, the gap between germline ends came to 12 bases. DNA of the CDR3: TGTGCCAGTAGGGGGGGACCCTCGAACACTGAAGCTTTCTTT. It is translated as CASRGGPSNTEAFF.

This sequence joins TRBV6-5 and TRBJ2-4; TRBD2 matches at 9 bases. The CDR3 has 15 residues. Trimming at V came to 5 bases and at J to 8 bases, leaving 10 bases not matched to a gene. The germline CDR1 and CDR2 sequences are MNHEY and SVGAGI. The CDR3 DNA sequence: TGTGCCAGCAGTATAGCGGGGGTCGCCAGGGACATTCAGTACTTC. Encoded protein: CASSIAGVARDIQYF.

This clonotype was observed a handful of times. The chain is built from TRBV20-1 and TRBJ1-2; D ambiguous. The germline V gene encodes CDR1 DFQATT and CDR2 SNEGSKA (reference sequence). V was clipped by 5 bases and J by 2 bases, with 12 bases between them. There are 13 residues in the CDR3. CDR3 DNA sequence: TGCAGTGCTTGGACGGGTATGAACTATGGCTACACCTTC. Protein product: CSAWTGMNYGYTF.

The chain carries TRBV19 and TRBJ2-7, with TRBD1 identical over 10 bases. The CDR3 runs 14 residues. Trimming took 7 bases from V and 0 from J; bases not matched to a gene: 3. The germline CDR1 and CDR2 sequences are LNHDA and SQIVND (reference sequence). The CDR3 here is CASTRTGGSYEQYF. The DNA of the CDR3 is TGTGCCAGTACCCGGACAGGGGGCTCCTACGAGCAGTACTTC.

This clonotype has only a few counts. V and J are TRBV4-1 and TRBJ1-6; D is unresolved. Deletions cut 3 bases from V and 6 bases from J, with 12 bases between. The CDR3 totals 15 residues. The germline gives CDR1 MGHRA, CDR2 YSYEKL. DNA for the CDR3: TGCGCCAGCAGCCAGACGGACGTAGCTAATTCACCCCTCCACTTT. This encodes CASSQTDVANSPLHF.

The CDR3 region is CSVDGGTAYGYTF. Here the CDR3 DNA reads TGCAGCGTCGACGGAGGGACAGCCTATGGCTACACCTTC. The V gene is TRBV29-1, the J gene TRBJ1-2; 7 bases are a match to TRBD1. The CDR3 totals 13 residues. Germline V CDR1 and CDR2: SQVTM, ANQGSEA. Trimming at V came to 6 bases and at J to 4 bases, leaving 8 bases not matched to a gene.

This clonotype was detected only a few times. The rearrangement uses TRBV7-6 and TRBJ2-7; 7 bases map to TRBD2. Germline V gene data show CDR1 as SGHVS and CDR2 as FNYEAQ. The CDR3 sequence is 15 residues long. Trimming took 5 bases from V and 1 from J; bases not matched to a gene: 8. CDR3 residues: CASSPRRGGSYEQYF. The CDR3 DNA reads TGTGCCAGCAGCCCCCGCCGGGGAGGGTCCTACGAGCAGTACTTC.

The chain couples TRBV6-2 or TRBV6-3 to TRBJ2-3; TRBD2 matches 7 bases. CDR1 and CDR2 from the germline V gene are MNHEY and SVGEGT. The junction had 15 bases not matched to a gene; V was cut back by 0 bases and J by 3 bases. This CDR3 region has 19 residues. The CDR3 nucleotides are TGTGCCAGCAGTTACTCGCCCCGCACTAGCGTCATAACAACAGATACGCAGTATTTT. This translates into CASSYSPRTSVITTDTQYF.

This clonotype was recorded at least ten times. The chain employs TRBV7-8 and TRBJ2-7; 9 bases line up with TRBD1. Germline CDR1 reads SGHVS; CDR2 reads FQNEAQ. Germline trimming cut 1 base from V and 2 bases from J; bases unmatched to any gene: 3. The CDR3 is 15 amino acids. CDR3 in amino acids: CASSLGGTGTYEQYF. The CDR3 nucleotides are TGTGCCAGCAGCTTAGGAGGGACAGGGACCTACGAGCAGTACTTC.

The chain employs TRBV7-4 and TRBJ2-7, with D perhaps TRBD1 (6 bases). This CDR3 region has 13 residues. CDR1 and CDR2 (germline): SGHVT, SQSDAQ. Trimming cost V 5 bases and J 3 bases, with 11 bases left between them. Written as DNA, the CDR3 is TGTGCCAGCAGCCGACCGACAGGCTACGAGCAGTACTTC. Its translation is CASSRPTGYEQYF.

This clonotype was detected a few times. The J gene is TRBJ1-2, the V gene TRBV15; a weak D match, TRBD1 (5 bases). This CDR3 is built from 18 residues. Looked up from germline, CDR1 is LNHNV and CDR2 is YYDKDF (reference sequence). V was trimmed by 0 bases and J by 1 base, leaving 18 bases between them. The CDR3 sequence: CATSRDGISRGDNYGYTF. CDR3 nucleotide sequence: TGTGCCACCAGCAGAGATGGGATTTCGAGGGGCGATAACTATGGCTACACCTTC.

This clonotype was found a few times. The chain employs TRBV14 and TRBJ2-2, with 7 bases lining up with TRBD2. In germline, CDR1 is SGHDN, CDR2 FVKESK. The ends lost 5 bases at V and 4 bases at J; junction bases unmatched: 13. The CDR3 totals 17 residues. CDR3 DNA sequence: TGTGCCAGCAGCTCCTTCGGACTAGTGGGGTTCACCGGGGAGCTGTTTTTT. Its translation is CASSSFGLVGFTGELFF. Supplemented by reference TRBV14 and TRBJ2-2, the full variable domain reads EAGVTQFPSHSVIEKGQTVTLRCDPISGHDNLYWYRRVMGKEIKFLLHFVKESKQDESGMPNNRFLAERTGGTYSTLKVQPAELEDSGVYFCASSSFGLVGFTGELFFGEGSRLTVL.